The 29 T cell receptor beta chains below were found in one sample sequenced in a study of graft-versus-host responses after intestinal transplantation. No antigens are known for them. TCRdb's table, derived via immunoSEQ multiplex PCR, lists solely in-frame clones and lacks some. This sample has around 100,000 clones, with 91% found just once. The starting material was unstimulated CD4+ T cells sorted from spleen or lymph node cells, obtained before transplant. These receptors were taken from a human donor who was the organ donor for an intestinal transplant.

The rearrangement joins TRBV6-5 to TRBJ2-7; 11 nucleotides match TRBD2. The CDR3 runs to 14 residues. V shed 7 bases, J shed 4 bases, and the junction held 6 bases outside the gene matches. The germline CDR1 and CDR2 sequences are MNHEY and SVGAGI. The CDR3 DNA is TGTGCCAGCAAAACTAGCGGGGGAGGTTACGAGCAGTACTTC. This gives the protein CASKTSGGGYEQYF.

This CDR3 is CASLERGQETQYF. Written as DNA, the CDR3 is TGTGCCAGCTTGGAGCGGGGCCAAGAGACCCAGTACTTC. V and J are TRBV5-4 and TRBJ2-5, with TRBD2 identical over 7 bases. With V trimmed by 7 bases and J by 1 base, 4 bases remained unmatched. This CDR3 comprises 13 residues. In germline, CDR1 is SGHNT, CDR2 YYREEE (reference sequence).

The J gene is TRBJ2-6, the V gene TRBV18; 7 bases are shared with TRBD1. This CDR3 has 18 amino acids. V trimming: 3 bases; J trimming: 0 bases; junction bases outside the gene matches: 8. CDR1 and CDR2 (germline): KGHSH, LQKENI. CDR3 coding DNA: TGTGCCAGCTCACCGGGACAGTCCAAAGGCTCTGGGGCCAACGTCCTGACTTTC. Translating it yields CASSPGQSKGSGANVLTF.

DNA of the CDR3: TGTGCCAGCAGCACTAGCGGGGTCAGGGGTGAGCAGTTCTTC. Residues: CASSTSGVRGEQFF. This chain links TRBV6-1 with TRBJ2-1; TRBD2 agrees at 10 bases. V shed 6 bases and J 9 bases; nucleotides not matched to a gene: 8. This CDR3 is 14 amino acids long. Germline CDR1 and CDR2: MNHNS and SASEGT.

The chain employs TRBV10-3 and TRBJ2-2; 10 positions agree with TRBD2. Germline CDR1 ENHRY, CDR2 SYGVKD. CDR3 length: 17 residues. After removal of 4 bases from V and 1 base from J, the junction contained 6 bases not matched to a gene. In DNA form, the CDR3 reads TGTGCCATCAGTGTGCTAGCGGGGGCCCTGAACACCGGGGAGCTGTTTTTT. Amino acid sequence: CAISVLAGALNTGELFF.

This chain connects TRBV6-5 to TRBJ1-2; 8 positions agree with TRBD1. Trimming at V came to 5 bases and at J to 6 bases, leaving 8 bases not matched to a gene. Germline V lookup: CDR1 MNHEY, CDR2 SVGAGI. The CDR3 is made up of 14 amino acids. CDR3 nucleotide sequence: TGTGCCAGCAGTCCCAGGACAGGGAGTAATGGCTACACCTTC. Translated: CASSPRTGSNGYTF.

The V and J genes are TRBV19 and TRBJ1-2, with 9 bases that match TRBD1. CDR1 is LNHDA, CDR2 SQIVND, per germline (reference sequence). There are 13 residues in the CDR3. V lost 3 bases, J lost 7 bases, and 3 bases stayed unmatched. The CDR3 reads CASSMTGGRGYTF. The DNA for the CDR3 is TGTGCCAGTAGTATGACAGGGGGACGTGGCTACACCTTC. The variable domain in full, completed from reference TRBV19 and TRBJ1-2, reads DGGITQSPKYLFRKEGQNVTLSCEQNLNHDAMYWYRQDPGQGLRLIYYSQIVNDFQKGDIAEGYSVSREKKESFPLTVTSAQKNPTAFYLCASSMTGGRGYTFGSGTRLTVV.

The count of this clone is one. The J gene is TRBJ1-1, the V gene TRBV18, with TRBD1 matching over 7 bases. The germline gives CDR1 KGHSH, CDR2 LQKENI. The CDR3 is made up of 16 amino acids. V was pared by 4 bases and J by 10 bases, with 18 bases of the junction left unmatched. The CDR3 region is CASSQGAGIASGGAFF. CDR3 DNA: TGTGCCAGCTCACAGGGGGCGGGTATCGCATCCGGGGGAGCTTTCTTT.

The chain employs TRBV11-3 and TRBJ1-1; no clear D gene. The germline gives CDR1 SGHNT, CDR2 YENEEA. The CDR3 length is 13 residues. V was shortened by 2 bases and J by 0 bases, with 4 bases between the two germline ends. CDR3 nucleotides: TGTGCCAGCAGCTTATTCATGAACACTGAAGCTTTCTTT. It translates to CASSLFMNTEAFF.

In DNA form, the CDR3 reads TGTGCCAGCAGCGAGGGCATGGGGGGGACACCCCTCCACTTT. The encoded protein is CASSEGMGGTPLHF. The V gene is TRBV9, the J gene TRBJ1-6, with a possible D match to TRBD1 (5 bases). V was cut by 3 bases and J by 11 bases, with 15 bases left in between. The CDR3 has 14 residues. Germline V gives CDR1 SGDLS, CDR2 YYNGEE.

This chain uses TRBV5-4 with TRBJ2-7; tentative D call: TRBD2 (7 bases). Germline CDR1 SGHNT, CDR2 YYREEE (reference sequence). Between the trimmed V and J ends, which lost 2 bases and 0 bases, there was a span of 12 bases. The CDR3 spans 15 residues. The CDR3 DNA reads TGTGCCAGCAGCTTAGGCGGGGGCAGCTCCTACGAGCAGTACTTC. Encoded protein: CASSLGGGSSYEQYF.

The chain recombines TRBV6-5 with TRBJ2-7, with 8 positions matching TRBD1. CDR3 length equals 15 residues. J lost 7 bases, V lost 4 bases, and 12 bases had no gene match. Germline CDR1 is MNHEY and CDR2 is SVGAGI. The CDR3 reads CASSSQRRQGREQYF. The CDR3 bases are TGTGCCAGCAGTTCGCAAAGACGACAGGGGAGGGAGCAGTACTTC.

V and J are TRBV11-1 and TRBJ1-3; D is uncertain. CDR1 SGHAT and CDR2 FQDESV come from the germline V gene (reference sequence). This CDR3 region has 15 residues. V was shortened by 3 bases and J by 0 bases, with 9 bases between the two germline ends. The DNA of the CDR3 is TGTGCCAGCAGCTTTGGAGGCCTCTCTGGAAACACCATATATTTT. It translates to CASSFGGLSGNTIYF.

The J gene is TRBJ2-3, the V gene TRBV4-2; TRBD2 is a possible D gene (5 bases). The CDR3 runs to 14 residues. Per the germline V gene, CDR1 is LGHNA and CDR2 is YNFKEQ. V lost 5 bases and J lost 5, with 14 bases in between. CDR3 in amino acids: CASSTPLAKDTQYF. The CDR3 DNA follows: TGTGCCAGCAGCACCCCGCTAGCCAAAGATACGCAGTATTTT.

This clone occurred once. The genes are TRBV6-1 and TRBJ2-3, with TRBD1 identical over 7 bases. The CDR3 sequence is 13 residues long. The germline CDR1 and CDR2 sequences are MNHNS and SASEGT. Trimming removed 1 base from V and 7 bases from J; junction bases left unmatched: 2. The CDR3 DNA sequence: TGTGCCAGCAGTGAAGACAGGGGATATACGCAGTATTTT. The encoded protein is CASSEDRGYTQYF.

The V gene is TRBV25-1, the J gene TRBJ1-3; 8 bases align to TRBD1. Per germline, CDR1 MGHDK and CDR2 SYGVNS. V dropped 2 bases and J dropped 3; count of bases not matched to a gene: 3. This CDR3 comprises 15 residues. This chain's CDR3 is CASSETGTGGNTIYF. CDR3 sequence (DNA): TGTGCCAGCAGTGAAACGGGGACAGGTGGAAACACCATATATTTT.

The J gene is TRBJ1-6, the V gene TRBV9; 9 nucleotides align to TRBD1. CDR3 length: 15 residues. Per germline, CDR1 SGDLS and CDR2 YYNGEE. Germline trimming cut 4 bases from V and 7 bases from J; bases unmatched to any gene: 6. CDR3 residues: CASSLRTGENSPLHF. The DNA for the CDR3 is TGTGCCAGCAGCTTGCGGACAGGGGAGAATTCACCCCTCCACTTT.

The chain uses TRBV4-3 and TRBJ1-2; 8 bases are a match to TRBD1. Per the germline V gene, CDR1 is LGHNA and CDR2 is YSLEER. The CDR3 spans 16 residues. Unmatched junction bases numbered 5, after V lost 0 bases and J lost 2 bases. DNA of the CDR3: TGCGCCAGCAGCCAAGACAGGGGGCTGAGGAACTATGGCTACACCTTC. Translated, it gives CASSQDRGLRNYGYTF.

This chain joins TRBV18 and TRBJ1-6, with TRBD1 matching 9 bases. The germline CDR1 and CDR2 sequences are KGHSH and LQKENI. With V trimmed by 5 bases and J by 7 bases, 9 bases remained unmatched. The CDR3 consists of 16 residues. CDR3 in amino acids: CASSSTGTGMNSPLHF. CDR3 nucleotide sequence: TGTGCCAGCTCATCGACCGGGACAGGGATGAATTCACCCCTCCACTTT.

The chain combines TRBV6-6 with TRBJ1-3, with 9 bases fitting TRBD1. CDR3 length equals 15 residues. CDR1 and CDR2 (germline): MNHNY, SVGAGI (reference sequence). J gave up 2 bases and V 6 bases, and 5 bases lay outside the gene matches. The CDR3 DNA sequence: TGTGCCAGCAGACCCCGGGACAGGGCTGGAAACACCATATATTTT. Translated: CASRPRDRAGNTIYF.

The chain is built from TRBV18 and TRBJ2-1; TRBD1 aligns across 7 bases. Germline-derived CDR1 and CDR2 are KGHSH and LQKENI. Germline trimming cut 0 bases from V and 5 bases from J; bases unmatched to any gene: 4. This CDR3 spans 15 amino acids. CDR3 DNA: TGTGCCAGCTCACCACCGACAGGGCAAAACAATGAGCAGTTCTTC. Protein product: CASSPPTGQNNEQFF.

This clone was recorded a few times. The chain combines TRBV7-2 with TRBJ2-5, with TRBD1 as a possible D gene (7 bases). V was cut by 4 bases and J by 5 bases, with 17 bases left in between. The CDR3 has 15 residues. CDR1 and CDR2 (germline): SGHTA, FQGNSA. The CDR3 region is CASSSGGRARETQYF. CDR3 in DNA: TGTGCCAGCAGCTCAGGGGGGCGGGCACGCGAGACCCAGTACTTC. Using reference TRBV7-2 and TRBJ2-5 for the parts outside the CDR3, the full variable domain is GAGVSQSPSNKVTEKGKDVELRCDPISGHTALYWYRQSLGQGLEFLIYFQGNSAPDKSGLPSDRFSAERTGGSVSTLTIQRTQQEDSAVYLCASSSGGRARETQYFGPGTRLLVL.

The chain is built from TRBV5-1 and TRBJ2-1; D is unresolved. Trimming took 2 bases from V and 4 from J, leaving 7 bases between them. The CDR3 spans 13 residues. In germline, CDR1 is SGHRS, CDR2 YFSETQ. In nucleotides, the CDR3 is TGCGCCAGCAGCTTAGTCGCGTACAATGAGCAGTTCTTC. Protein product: CASSLVAYNEQFF. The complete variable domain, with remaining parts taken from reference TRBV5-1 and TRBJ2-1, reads KAGVTQTPRYLIKTRGQQVTLSCSPISGHRSVSWYQQTPGQGLQFLFEYFSETQRNKGNFPGRFSGRQFSNSRSEMNVSTLELGDSALYLCASSLVAYNEQFFGPGTRLTVL.

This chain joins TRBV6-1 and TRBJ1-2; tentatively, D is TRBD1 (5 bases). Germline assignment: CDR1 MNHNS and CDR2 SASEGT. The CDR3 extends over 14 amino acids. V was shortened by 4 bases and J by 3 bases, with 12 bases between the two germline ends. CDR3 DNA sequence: TGTGCCAGCAGTGTAACAGGCGCTGACTATGGCTACACCTTC. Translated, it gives CASSVTGADYGYTF.

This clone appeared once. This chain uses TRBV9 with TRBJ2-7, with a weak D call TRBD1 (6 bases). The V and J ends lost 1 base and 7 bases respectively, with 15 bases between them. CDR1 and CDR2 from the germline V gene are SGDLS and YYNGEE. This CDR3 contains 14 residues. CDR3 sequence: CASSVLTQGGEQYF. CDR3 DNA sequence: TGTGCCAGCAGCGTATTAACCCAAGGGGGAGAGCAGTACTTC.

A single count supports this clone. The CDR3 DNA reads TGTGCCATCAGTGAGTCGGGCAGGGGTAGCAATCAGCCCCAGCATTTT. This encodes CAISESGRGSNQPQHF. This sequence joins TRBV10-3 and TRBJ1-5; D may be TRBD1 (6 bases). Germline V gene lookup returns CDR1 ENHRY and CDR2 SYGVKD. Trimming took 0 bases from V and 0 from J, leaving 9 bases between them. The CDR3 has 16 residues.

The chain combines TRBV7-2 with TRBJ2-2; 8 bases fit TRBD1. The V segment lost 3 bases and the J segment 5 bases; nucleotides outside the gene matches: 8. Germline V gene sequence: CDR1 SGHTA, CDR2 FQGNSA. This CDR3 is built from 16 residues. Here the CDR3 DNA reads TGTGCCAGCAGCTTCGTCGGGACAGGAGGGACCGGGGAGCTGTTTTTT. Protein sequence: CASSFVGTGGTGELFF.

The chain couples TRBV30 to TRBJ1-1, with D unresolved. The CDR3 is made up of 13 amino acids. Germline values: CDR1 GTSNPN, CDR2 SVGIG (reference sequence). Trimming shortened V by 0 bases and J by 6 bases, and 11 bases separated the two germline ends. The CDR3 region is CAWSVIWAPEAFF. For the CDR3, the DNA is TGTGCCTGGAGTGTTATTTGGGCTCCTGAAGCTTTCTTT.

As DNA, the CDR3 is TGTGCCAGCAGCGCTTCTTTTAACTATGGCTACACCTTC. It specifies CASSASFNYGYTF. The chain has TRBV9 and TRBJ1-2; no clear D. The CDR3 spans 13 residues. Trimming removed 3 bases from V and 1 base from J, with 7 bases in between. The V gene's germline CDR1 is SGDLS and CDR2 YYNGEE.